Presented here are 15 T cell receptor beta chains from one specimen sequenced in a study of cytomegalovirus exposure and HLA in healthy donors. Both 60 Vbeta primers and 13 Jbeta primers went into the PCR. The method was immunoSEQ multiplex PCR; TCRdb's version includes in-frame clones alone and lacks a portion of them. Here the sample spans over 100,000 clones, 79% being singletons. The sequencing sample was made of PBMCs. These receptors all stem from a woman aged 18-29 years in good health and CMV-seropositive.

This chain links TRBV5-1 with TRBJ1-2; D possibly corresponds to TRBD1 (6 bases). With 1 base removed from V and 4 bases from J, the gap between germline ends came to 11 bases. Germline CDR1 and CDR2: SGHRS and YFSETQ. This CDR3 has 14 amino acids. In nucleotides, the CDR3 is TGCGCCAGCAGCTTGCATAGGGGGACCTATGGCTACACCTTC. Residues: CASSLHRGTYGYTF.

The chain has TRBV25-1 and TRBJ1-4, with TRBD1 matching 8 bases. The CDR3 has 15 residues. The V and J ends lost 6 bases and 3 bases, in that order; junction bases with no gene match: 6. Germline CDR1 and CDR2: MGHDK and SYGVNS. DNA for the CDR3: TGTGCCAGCAGCCCCACAGGGGGGGCTAATGAAAAACTGTTTTTT. Translation: CASSPTGGANEKLFF.

The chain recombines TRBV5-1 with TRBJ1-1; the D is unclear. Deletions cut 1 base from V and 0 bases from J, with 4 bases between. From germline, CDR1 is SGHRS and CDR2 YFSETQ. The CDR3 totals 13 residues. CDR3 nucleotides: TGCGCCAGCAGCTTGTCTTTGAACACTGAAGCTTTCTTT. It encodes CASSLSLNTEAFF.

This chain connects TRBV11-3 to TRBJ1-4; weak D call: TRBD1 (5 bases). The CDR3 spans 15 residues. Germline loops: CDR1 SGHNT, CDR2 YENEEA. With 2 bases removed from V and 4 bases from J, the gap between germline ends came to 11 bases. The CDR3 bases are TGTGCCAGCAGCTTACCCCAGGGTGGTAATGAAAAACTGTTTTTT. Translating it yields CASSLPQGGNEKLFF. Variable domain in full (rest from reference TRBV11-3 and TRBJ1-4): EAGVVQSPRYKIIEKKQPVAFWCNPISGHNTLYWYLQNLGQGPELLIRYENEEAVDDSQLPKDRFSAERLKGVDSTLKIQPAELGDSAVYLCASSLPQGGNEKLFFGSGTQLSVL.

This rearrangement joins TRBV5-4 to TRBJ2-2; 9 nucleotides align to TRBD1. The length of the CDR3 is 16 residues. CDR1 and CDR2 (germline): SGHNT, YYREEE (reference sequence). With V trimmed by 3 bases and J by 4 bases, 7 bases remained unmatched. CDR3 in DNA: TGTGCCAGCAGCTCGACAGGGGGGCCGGGCACCGGGGAGCTGTTTTTT. Amino acid sequence: CASSSTGGPGTGELFF.

The chain combines TRBV7-8 with TRBJ2-1; 11 nucleotides line up with TRBD2. The CDR3 loop spans 22 amino acids. Unmatched junction bases numbered 18, after V lost 2 bases and J lost 0 bases. Germline lookup yields CDR1 SGHVS and CDR2 FQNEAQ. CDR3 DNA sequence: TGTGCCAGCAGCTTATATTCGGCTAGCGGGAGGCCCACTTTTAGCTCCTACAATGAGCAGTTCTTC. It is translated as CASSLYSASGRPTFSSYNEQFF.

The rearrangement uses TRBV5-1 and TRBJ2-3, with TRBD1 matching 7 bases. The trim removed 0 bases at V and 0 bases at J, leaving 4 bases unmatched. This CDR3 comprises 16 residues. In germline, CDR1 is SGHRS, CDR2 YFSETQ. The CDR3 DNA reads as TGCGCCAGCAGCTTGGGGGACAGCTTAAGCACAGATACGCAGTATTTT. Amino acids: CASSLGDSLSTDTQYF. The full variable domain, with the rest looked up from reference TRBV5-1 and TRBJ2-3, is KAGVTQTPRYLIKTRGQQVTLSCSPISGHRSVSWYQQTPGQGLQFLFEYFSETQRNKGNFPGRFSGRQFSNSRSEMNVSTLELGDSALYLCASSLGDSLSTDTQYFGPGTRLTVL.

The chain carries TRBV4-3 and TRBJ2-5; the D gene is possibly TRBD2 (5 bases). V gave up 1 base and J gave up 5 bases, with 8 bases separating them. The germline V gene has CDR1 LGHNA and CDR2 YSLEER. The CDR3 runs 13 residues. CDR3 nucleotides: TGCGCCAGCAGCCAAGGAGGGATGGAGACCCAGTACTTC. It codes for CASSQGGMETQYF.

This clone was seen a handful of times. This chain links TRBV4-1 with TRBJ2-7; D uncertain. Germline V gene lookup returns CDR1 MGHRA and CDR2 YSYEKL. The CDR3 covers 16 residues. The V gene lost 4 bases and the J gene lost 6 bases, with 22 bases spanning the gap. DNA for the CDR3: TGCGCCAGCAGCCTCCCCTCAATCGAGCTCCCTGGCGAGCAGTACTTC. It codes for CASSLPSIELPGEQYF.

The chain links TRBV27 to TRBJ2-7; 8 nucleotides align to TRBD1. The CDR3 contains 15 residues. Germline V gene sequence: CDR1 MNHEY, CDR2 SMNVEV (reference sequence). The J segment lost 4 bases and the V segment lost 3 bases, leaving 8 bases of the junction unmatched. CDR3 nucleotide sequence: TGTGCCAGCAGTTTCTCCGGGACAGGTTCATACGAGCAGTACTTC. This sequence encodes CASSFSGTGSYEQYF.

The rearrangement joins TRBV6-1 to TRBJ2-3; tentatively, D is TRBD1 (6 bases). The V gene lost 3 bases and the J gene lost 7 bases, with 17 bases spanning the gap. The CDR3 is made up of 15 amino acids. CDR1 is MNHNS, CDR2 SASEGT, per germline. For the CDR3, the DNA is TGTGCCAGCAGTGAGGTGGGCTTAACAGGGAATACGCAGTATTTT. As protein: CASSEVGLTGNTQYF.

This chain uses TRBV13 with TRBJ2-5; 8 positions match TRBD1. The end of the DNA aligns better with TRBJ2-7, so the J call may be wrong. CDR1 is PRHDT, CDR2 FYEKMQ, per germline (reference sequence). This CDR3 is built from 14 residues. CDR3 loop: CASSLDRVQDEQYF. CDR3 bases: TGTGCCAGCAGCCTGGACAGGGTCCAGGACGAGCAGTACTTC.

The CDR3 reads CASSLASTYEQYF. CDR3 sequence (DNA): TGTGCCAGCAGCTTAGCCTCTACCTACGAGCAGTACTTC. The rearrangement uses TRBV11-3 and TRBJ2-7, with D unresolved. V lost 1 base and J 2 bases, leaving 6 bases between the germline ends. Germline V gene lookup returns CDR1 SGHNT and CDR2 YENEEA. The CDR3 extends over 13 amino acids.

The chain employs TRBV5-4 and TRBJ2-7; D gene ambiguous. This CDR3 comprises 15 residues. Germline V gene data show CDR1 as SGHNT and CDR2 as YYREEE (reference sequence). V lost 0 bases and J 0 bases, leaving 10 bases between the germline ends. DNA for the CDR3: TGTGCCAGCAGCTTGGGGCAGGTTAGCTCCTACGAGCAGTACTTC. Translation: CASSLGQVSSYEQYF.

This chain connects TRBV6-5 to TRBJ2-7; a possible D gene is TRBD1 (5 bases). V was clipped by 0 bases and J by 6 bases, with 12 bases between them. From germline, CDR1 is MNHEY and CDR2 SVGAGI. This CDR3 has 14 amino acids. The DNA of the CDR3 is TGTGCCAGCAGTTACTCATCTGCTCAGGGCGAGCAGTACTTC. As protein: CASSYSSAQGEQYF.